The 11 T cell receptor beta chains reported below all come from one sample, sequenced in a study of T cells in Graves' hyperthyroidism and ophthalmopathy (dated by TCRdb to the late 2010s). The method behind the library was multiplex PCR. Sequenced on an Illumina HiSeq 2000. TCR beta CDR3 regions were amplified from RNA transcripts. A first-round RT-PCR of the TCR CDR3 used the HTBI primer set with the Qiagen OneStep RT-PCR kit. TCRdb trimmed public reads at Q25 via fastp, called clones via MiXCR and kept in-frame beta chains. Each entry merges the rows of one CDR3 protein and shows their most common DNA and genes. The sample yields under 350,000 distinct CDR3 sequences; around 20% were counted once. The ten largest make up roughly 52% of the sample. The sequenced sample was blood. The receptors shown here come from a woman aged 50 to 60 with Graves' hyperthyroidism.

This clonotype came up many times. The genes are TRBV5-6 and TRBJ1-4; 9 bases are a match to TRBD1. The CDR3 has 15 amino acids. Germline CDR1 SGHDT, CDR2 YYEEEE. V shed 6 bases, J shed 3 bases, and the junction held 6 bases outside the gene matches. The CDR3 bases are TGTGCCAGCACCTCTGGACAGGGGTCTAATGAAAAACTGTTTTTT. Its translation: CASTSGQGSNEKLFF.

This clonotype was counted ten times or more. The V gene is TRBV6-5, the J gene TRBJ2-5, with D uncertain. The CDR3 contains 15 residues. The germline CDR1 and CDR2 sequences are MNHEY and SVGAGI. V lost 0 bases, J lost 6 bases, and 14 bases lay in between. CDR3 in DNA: TGTGCCAGCAGTTACTCGGAACACCCTGGGAAGACCCAGTACTTC. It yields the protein CASSYSEHPGKTQYF.

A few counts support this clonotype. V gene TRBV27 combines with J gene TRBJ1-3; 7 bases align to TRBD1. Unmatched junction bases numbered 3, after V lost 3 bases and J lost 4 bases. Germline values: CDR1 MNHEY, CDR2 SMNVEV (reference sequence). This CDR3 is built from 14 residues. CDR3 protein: CASSFTGEGNTIYF. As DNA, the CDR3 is TGTGCCAGCAGTTTTACAGGGGAGGGAAACACCATATATTTT.

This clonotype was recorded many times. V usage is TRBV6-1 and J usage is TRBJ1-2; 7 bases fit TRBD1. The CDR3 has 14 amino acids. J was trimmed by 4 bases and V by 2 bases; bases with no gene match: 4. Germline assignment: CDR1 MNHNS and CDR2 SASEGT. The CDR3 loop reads CASSESGTAYGYTF. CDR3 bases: TGTGCCAGCAGTGAATCCGGGACAGCCTATGGCTACACCTTC.

CDR3 DNA sequence: TGTGCCAGCAGTTTAGTCCTCGCGTTAGGGACTAGCGGATTCAAATACGAGCAGTACTTC. Its translation is CASSLVLALGTSGFKYEQYF. This chain joins TRBV28 and TRBJ2-7; 11 bases map to TRBD2. V was clipped by 2 bases and J by 4 bases; unmatched bases: 19. Per the germline V gene, CDR1 is MDHEN and CDR2 is SYDVKM. This CDR3 spans 20 amino acids.

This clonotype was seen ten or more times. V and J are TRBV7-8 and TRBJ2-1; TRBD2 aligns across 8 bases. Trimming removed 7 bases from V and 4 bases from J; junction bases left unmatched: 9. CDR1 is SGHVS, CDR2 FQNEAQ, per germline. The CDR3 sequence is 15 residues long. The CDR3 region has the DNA TGTGCCAGCAACACTAGCCCGGGGGGGTACAATGAGCAGTTCTTC. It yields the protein CASNTSPGGYNEQFF.

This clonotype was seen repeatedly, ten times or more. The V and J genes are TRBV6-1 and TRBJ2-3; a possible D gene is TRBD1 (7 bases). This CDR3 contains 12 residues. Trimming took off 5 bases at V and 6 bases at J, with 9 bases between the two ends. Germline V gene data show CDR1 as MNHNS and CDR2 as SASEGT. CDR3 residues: CASSSGGDTQYF. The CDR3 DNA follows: TGTGCCAGCAGTTCAGGGGGGGATACGCAGTATTTT.

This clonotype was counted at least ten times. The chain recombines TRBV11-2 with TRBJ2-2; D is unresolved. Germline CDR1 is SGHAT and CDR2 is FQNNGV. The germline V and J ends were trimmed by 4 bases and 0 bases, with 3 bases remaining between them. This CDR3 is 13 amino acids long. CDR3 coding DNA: TGTGCCAGCAGCTCCCCGAACACCGGGGAGCTGTTTTTT. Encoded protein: CASSSPNTGELFF.

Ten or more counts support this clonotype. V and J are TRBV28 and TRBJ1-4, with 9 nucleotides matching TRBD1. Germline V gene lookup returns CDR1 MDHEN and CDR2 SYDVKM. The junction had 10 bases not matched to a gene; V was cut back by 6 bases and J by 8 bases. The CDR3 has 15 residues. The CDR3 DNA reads TGTGCCAGCAGAGACCCGGGACAGGGAGAGGAAAAACTGTTTTTT. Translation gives CASRDPGQGEEKLFF.

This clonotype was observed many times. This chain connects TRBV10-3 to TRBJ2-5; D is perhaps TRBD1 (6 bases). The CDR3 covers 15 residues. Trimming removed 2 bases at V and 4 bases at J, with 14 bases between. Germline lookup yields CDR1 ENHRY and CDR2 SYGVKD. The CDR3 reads CAISERQTGIETQYF. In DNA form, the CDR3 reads TGTGCCATCAGTGAGCGCCAAACAGGGATAGAGACCCAGTACTTC.

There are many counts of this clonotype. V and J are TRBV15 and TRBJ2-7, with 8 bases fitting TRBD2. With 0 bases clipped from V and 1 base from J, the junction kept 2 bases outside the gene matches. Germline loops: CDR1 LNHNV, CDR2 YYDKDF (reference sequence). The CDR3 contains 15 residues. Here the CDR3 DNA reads TGTGCCACCAGCAGAGATAGCGGGGAGTCCTACGAGCAGTACTTC. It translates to CATSRDSGESYEQYF.